This is a list of T cell receptor beta chains from one sample in a study of CD8+ T cells in alopecia areata. The protocol was immunoSEQ multiplex PCR, while the TCRdb copy is restricted to in-frame clones and leaves out a portion. The sample contains approximately 210,000 clones, 64% of which appear only once. Sequenced here: CD4+ T cells sorted from blood, sampled at week 4, from a patient treated with tofacitinib. The receptors derive from a human donor with alopecia areata. Both conserved end residues are part of each CDR3. The order of the fields is CDR3 DNA, CDR3 protein, clone size, V gene, J gene, D gene. A D gene is named only where the DNA matches it firmly. The size entry is marked missing in some rows and otherwise reads once, few, many or a size class.

TGTGCCAGCAGCTTAGTGGCCGGACAGGGATCTGATGGCTACACCTTC,CASSLVAGQGSDGYTF,.,TRBV7-2,TRBJ1-2,TRBD1
TGTGCCAGCAGCTTGGGTCGTAAACCTAATCGGGATACGCAGTATTTT,CASSLGRKPNRDTQYF,.,TRBV5-6,TRBJ2-3,.
TGTGCCAGCAGCGTTGGTCAGAACTATGGCTACACCTTC,CASSVGQNYGYTF,.,TRBV9,TRBJ1-2,.
TGTGCCACCAAAATCGGGACATCCTCCTACAATGAGCAGTTCTTC,CATKIGTSSYNEQFF,.,TRBV6-1,TRBJ2-1,.
TGTGCCTGGACCGGGAAGGCAGGCGCGCTTGAAAAACTGTTTTTT,CAWTGKAGALEKLFF,few,TRBV30,TRBJ1-4,.
TGTGCCAGCAGCCAAGATATGACAACCCTTTGGAACACCATATATTTT,CASSQDMTTLWNTIYF,few,TRBV4-2,TRBJ1-3,.
TGTGCCAGCAGCTACGGGACAGGGGAGGGGACCCAGTACTTC,CASSYGTGEGTQYF,.,TRBV7-8,TRBJ2-5,TRBD1
TGTGCCAGTAGTATGCAACAGAGCACTGAAGCTTTCTTT,CASSMQQSTEAFF,few,TRBV19,TRBJ1-1,.
TGTGCCAGCAGTTCTCCTACTCAATTTCTAGCAGATACGCAGTATTTT,CASSSPTQFLADTQYF,.,TRBV27,TRBJ2-3,.
TGCGCCAGCAGCGAACTTAACTATGGCTACACCTTC,CASSELNYGYTF,.,TRBV4-1,TRBJ1-2,.